This T cell receptor (beta chain) originates from a study of blood T cells in healthy people across ages. Study-level points and caveats: Long-lived donors carried more naive CD4+ cells and greater diversity than aged donors.

Collection of roughly 9.6 milliliters of peripheral blood was performed for each donor. There are 13 residues in the CDR3. Trimming shortened V by 8 bases and J by 3 bases, and 12 bases separated the two germline ends. Germline CDR1 and CDR2: SNHLY and FYNNEI. Through a sample-barcoded 5' primer and a J-beta primer mix, a second PCR was run for roughly 7 to 11 cycles. All cDNA molecules were each tagged by a template-switch adaptor with 12 random nucleotides. TCRdb reprocessed the 5' RACE reads via MiXCR and lists one record per CDR3 protein. The table lists some 780,000 distinct CDR3 sequences, around 50% of them singletons. In regard to this clonotype: Its antigen remains unidentified.

The chain couples TRBV2 to TRBJ2-3; either TRBD1 or TRBD2 may fit D (5 bases each). Sequenced: blood. This clonotype originated in a man aged 40-50 years in good health. The CDR3 sequence is CASGKEGTDTQYF. As DNA, the CDR3 is TGTGCCAGCGGAAAAGAGGGGACAGATACGCAGTATTTT. Together with reference TRBV2 and TRBJ2-3, the CDR3 gives the full variable domain: EPEVTQTPSHQVTQMGQEVILRCVPISNHLYFYWYRQILGQKVEFLVSFYNNEISEKSEIFDDQFSVERPDGSNFTLKIRSTKLEDSAMYFCASGKEGTDTQYFGPGTRLTVL.